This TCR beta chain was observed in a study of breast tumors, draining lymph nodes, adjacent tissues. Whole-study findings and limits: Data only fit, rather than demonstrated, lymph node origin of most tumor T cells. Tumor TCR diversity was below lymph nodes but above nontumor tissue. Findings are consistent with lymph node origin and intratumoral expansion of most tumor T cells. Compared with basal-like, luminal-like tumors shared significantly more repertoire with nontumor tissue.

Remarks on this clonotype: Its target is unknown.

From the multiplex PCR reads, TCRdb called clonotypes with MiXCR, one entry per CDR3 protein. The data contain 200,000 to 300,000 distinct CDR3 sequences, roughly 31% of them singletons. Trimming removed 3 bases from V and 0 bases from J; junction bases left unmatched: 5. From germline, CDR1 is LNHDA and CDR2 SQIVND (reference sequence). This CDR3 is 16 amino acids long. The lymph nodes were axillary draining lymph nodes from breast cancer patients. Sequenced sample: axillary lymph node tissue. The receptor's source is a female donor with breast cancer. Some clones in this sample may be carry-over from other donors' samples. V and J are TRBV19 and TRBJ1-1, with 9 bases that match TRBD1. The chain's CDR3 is CASSMGDRVLNTEAFF. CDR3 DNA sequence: TGTGCCAGTAGTATGGGGGACAGGGTTTTGAACACTGAAGCTTTCTTT.